This T cell receptor beta chain emerged from a study of blood T cell repertoires in COVID-19. As for the study in general: T cells, B-cell-depleted T cells, or PBMCs provided the cDNA or gDNA that served as material.

The CDR3 consists of 15 residues. The germline V and J ends were trimmed by 2 bases and 5 bases, with 15 bases remaining between them. The germline gives CDR1 MGHDK, CDR2 SYGVNS. The repertoire was sequenced with immunoSEQ multiplex PCR; TCRdb's copy has only in-frame clones and lacks some. The table includes around 180,000 clones, 75% to 85% detected once. The chain links TRBV25-1 to TRBJ1-1; weak D call: TRBD1 (6 bases). The specimen was peripheral blood. This receptor was obtained from a human donor in a cohort sampled during active COVID-19. Here the CDR3 reads CASSERSGGWTEAFF. The CDR3 coding sequence is TGTGCCAGCAGTGAAAGAAGTGGGGGCTGGACTGAAGCTTTCTTT. The full variable domain, rest sourced from reference TRBV25-1 and TRBJ1-1, is EADIYQTPRYLVIGTGKKITLECSQTMGHDKMYWYQQDPGMELHLIHYSYGVNSTEKGDLSSESTVSRIRTEHFPLTLESARPSHTSQYLCASSERSGGWTEAFFGQGTRLTVV.